The present T cell receptor (beta chain) was sequenced within a study of T-cell memory formation after mild COVID-19. Worth noting for this clonotype: Its antigen is undetermined.

From germline, CDR1 is SGHTA and CDR2 FQGTGA. Trimming took off 2 bases at V and 8 bases at J, with 7 bases between the two ends. This CDR3 is built from 13 residues. TCRdb fed the 5' RACE reads into MiXCR, producing one record per CDR3 protein. Of under 250,000 distinct CDR3 sequences listed, about 9.2% are singletons. Points from the study as a whole: Nothing confirmed that second-wave clones peaking on day 37 were specific for SARS-CoV-2.

V gene TRBV7-3 combines with J gene TRBJ1-6; no definite D call. The TCR comes from a man in his late teens or twenties who had mild COVID-19 (a few samples of this study predate the infection). Cell type and time point are not known. The source material was PBMCs or a T cell subset sorted from them (not recorded which). The CDR3 bases are TGTGCCAGCAGCTTACGATTTGATTCACCCCTCCACTTT. Translated, it gives CASSLRFDSPLHF.